This is a list of T cell receptor beta chains from one sample in a study of technical replicates of blood from a handful of donors. This table comes from immunoSEQ multiplex PCR, and its TCRdb copy is limited to in-frame clones, with some not included. Here the sample spans tens of thousands of clones, approximately 90% being singletons. Sequences were obtained from PBMCs. These receptors all come from a human donor in good health. Some clones in this sample may be carry-over from other donors' samples. Both conserved end residues are part of each CDR3. The order of the fields is CDR3 length, D gene, V gene, J gene, clone size, CDR3 DNA, CDR3 protein. D genes are given only for firm matches. Rows give clone size only sometimes, using once, few, many, or a class for an expanded clone.

13	-	TRBV19	TRBJ1-3	-	TGTGCCAGTAGTACCTCGACAGCAAACACCATATATTTT	CASSTSTANTIYF
15	-	TRBV5-1	TRBJ2-3	-	TGCGCCAGCAGTAAAGATAGCGGCAGCACAGATACGCAGTATTTT	CASSKDSGSTDTQYF
14	-	TRBV4-3	TRBJ2-1	-	TGCGCCAGCAGCCGTGAGGGTAGAGGGCATGAGCAGTTCTTC	CASSREGRGHEQFF
14	TRBD2	TRBV7-2	TRBJ2-5	once	TGTGCCAGCAGCTTGAACGGGAGGATGGAGACCCAGTACTTC	CASSLNGRMETQYF
12	-	TRBV10-3	TRBJ2-7	-	TGTGCCATCAGCCCACCCCAGGGAAAGCAGTACTTC	CAISPPQGKQYF
17	-	TRBV5-1	TRBJ2-1	-	TGCGCCAGCAGCTTGGCGGTATCAACTACTCTTGGGAATGAGCAGTTCTTC	CASSLAVSTTLGNEQFF
15	-	TRBV6-1	TRBJ2-4	-	TGTGCCATCCAGGGACTTGTTCTAGCCAAAAACATTCAGTACTTC	CAIQGLVLAKNIQYF
15	-	TRBV5-6	TRBJ2-7	-	TGTGCCAGCAGCTCCGGGCCCTCAGGGTATTACGAGCAGTACTTC	CASSSGPSGYYEQYF
13	TRBD2	TRBV29-1	TRBJ2-2	-	TGCAGCGCTAGCGGGGCGAACACCGGGGAGCTGTTTTTT	CSASGANTGELFF
15	-	TRBV6-5	TRBJ2-1	-	TGTGCCAGCAGCCCGCGGGGCCAGCTGGGTAATGAGCAGTTCTTC	CASSPRGQLGNEQFF
13	-	TRBV30	TRBJ1-4	-	TGTGCCTGGAGTGTACAATTGGATGAAAAACTGTTTTTT	CAWSVQLDEKLFF
14	-	TRBV9	TRBJ2-4	few	TGTGCCAGCAGCAGAGCGGATGGGATGGACATTCAGTACTTC	CASSRADGMDIQYF
15	-	TRBV19	TRBJ1-5	-	TGTGCCAGTAGGAGAGACACCCTAACAGGGCAGCCCCAGCATTTT	CASRRDTLTGQPQHF
13	-	TRBV7-9	TRBJ1-2	-	TGTGCCAGCAGCTTTGGCGGTGGTGTTGGCTACACCTTC	CASSFGGGVGYTF
16	-	TRBV13	TRBJ2-4	-	TGTGCCAGCAGCTACCGGGACAACCTAGCCAAAAACATTCAGTACTTC	CASSYRDNLAKNIQYF
16	-	TRBV7-6	TRBJ2-1	-	TGTGCCAGCAGCTCCCTGGACGGAAGGGGTTACAATGAGCAGTTCTTC	CASSSLDGRGYNEQFF
11	-	TRBV2	TRBJ2-3	-	TGTGCCAGCAGCGCCGTCCCGGTGCAGTATTTT	CASSAVPVQYF
15	TRBD1	TRBV7-2	TRBJ1-1	-	TGTGCCAGCAGCTTTACCGGGACAGAAGGCACTGAAGCTTTCTTT	CASSFTGTEGTEAFF
15	TRBD2	TRBV4-1	TRBJ2-7	-	TGCGCCAGCAGTCAGGCTGGCGGGGGGGCCTCAGAGCAGTACTTC	CASSQAGGGASEQYF
12	TRBD1	TRBV6-6	TRBJ1-2	-	TGTGCCAGCAGTCAGACAGGGGATGGCTACACCTTC	CASSQTGDGYTF
12	TRBD2	TRBV30	TRBJ2-5	-	TGTGCCTGGGAGACGGGGGGAGAGACCCAGTACTTC	CAWETGGETQYF
15	-	TRBV5-6	TRBJ2-7	-	TGTGCCAGCAGCTTTCTATGGACAGAAATTTTGCCGCAGTACTTC	CASSFLWTEILPQYF
16	TRBD2	TRBV27	TRBJ2-1	-	TGTGCCAGCAGCCAGAGGACTAGCGGGTTCTACAATGAGCAGTTCTTC	CASSQRTSGFYNEQFF
17	TRBD2	TRBV15	TRBJ2-7	many	TGTGCCACCAGCAGAAGAGTTGGGCGGGAGGGCCCCGCCGAGCAGTACTTC	CATSRRVGREGPAEQYF
15	TRBD2	TRBV30	TRBJ2-7	-	TGTGCCTGGACTCAAAAAGGACTAGCTGGGGGCGAGCAGTACTTC	CAWTQKGLAGGEQYF
16	-	TRBV4-3	TRBJ2-7	-	TGCGCCAGCAGCCAAGATAGCAGGGCCAATACCTACGAGCAGTACTTC	CASSQDSRANTYEQYF
15	TRBD1	TRBV6-5	TRBJ1-2	once	TGTGCCAGCAGTTACCGGGACAGGGGCAACTATGGCTACACCTTC	CASSYRDRGNYGYTF
13	-	TRBV7-2	TRBJ1-2	-	TGTGCCAGCAGCTTAGGGGGGGGATATGGCTACACCTTC	CASSLGGGYGYTF
16	-	TRBV5-1	TRBJ1-2	-	TGCGCCAGCAGCTTGGAATTTGGACTAAAAAACTATGGCTACACCTTC	CASSLEFGLKNYGYTF
14	-	TRBV9	TRBJ2-5	-	TGTGCCAGCAGCGTAGAAGGCGGACAAGAGACCCAGTACTTC	CASSVEGGQETQYF
15	TRBD1	TRBV30	TRBJ2-1	-	TGTGCCTGGAGTGTATTAACAGGGGTTTACAATGAGCAGTTCTTC	CAWSVLTGVYNEQFF
14	-	TRBV6-5	TRBJ1-3	-	TGTGCCAGCAGTTACAAGGGGAACGGAAACACCATATATTTT	CASSYKGNGNTIYF
14	-	TRBV5-1	TRBJ1-2	-	TGCGCCAGCAGCGCCGAGGGCATATTCGGTGGCTACACCTTC	CASSAEGIFGGYTF
16	TRBD2	TRBV5-1	TRBJ2-5	-	TGCGCCAGCAGCTCCGGACTAGCGGGAGATTCGGAGACCCAGTACTTC	CASSSGLAGDSETQYF
17	TRBD1	TRBV5-1	TRBJ2-7	once	TGCGCCAGCAGCCCCACGATCTTCGACAGGGATTCCTACGAGCAGTACTTC	CASSPTIFDRDSYEQYF
15	TRBD2	TRBV19	TRBJ2-2	-	TGTGCCAGTAGAGGTAGCGGGAGGGCCACCGGGGAGCTGTTTTTT	CASRGSGRATGELFF
13	-	TRBV5-1	TRBJ1-2	-	TGCGCCAGCAGCTTGGGGCAAACCCATGGCTACACCTTC	CASSLGQTHGYTF
14	-	TRBV9	TRBJ1-1	-	TGTGCCAGCAGCCCTCACGACAGTGGGATGGAAGCTTTCTTT	CASSPHDSGMEAFF
16	TRBD2	TRBV6-4	TRBJ2-3	few	TGTGCCAGCAGTGACTCCGTAGCGGGGGGAACAGATACGCAGTATTTT	CASSDSVAGGTDTQYF
12	-	TRBV6-1	TRBJ1-1	once	TGTGCCAGCAGTGAACGGAACACTGAAGCTTTCTTT	CASSERNTEAFF
16	-	TRBV7-2	TRBJ2-3	-	TGTGCCAGCAGCTTCGGGATGTGGGGTGCCACAGATACGCAGTATTTT	CASSFGMWGATDTQYF
15	TRBD2	TRBV7-6	TRBJ2-7	-	TGTGCCAGCAGCTCGGGACTAGCGGGGAGCTACGAGCAGTACTTC	CASSSGLAGSYEQYF
15	TRBD1	TRBV9	TRBJ1-4	-	TGTGCCAGCAGCGCTACAGGGGCAACTAATGAAAAACTGTTTTTT	CASSATGATNEKLFF
17	TRBD1	TRBV2	TRBJ2-2	-	TGTGCCAGCAGTCCGACAGGGGGCGCTTATGGCACCGGGGAGCTGTTTTTT	CASSPTGGAYGTGELFF
15	TRBD1	TRBV2	TRBJ2-2	-	TGTGCCAGCAGTTTTAATGGACAGGGGGCCGGGGAGCTGTTTTTT	CASSFNGQGAGELFF
12	-	TRBV7-9	TRBJ2-3	-	TGTGCCAGCAGCTCTTCAGGGGATACGCAGTATTTT	CASSSSGDTQYF
14	-	TRBV18	TRBJ2-1	-	TGTGCCAGCTCGACGGGAGAAGAGGACGATGAGCAGTTCTTC	CASSTGEEDDEQFF
16	TRBD1	TRBV2	TRBJ1-1	-	TGTGCCATCGACGGCCGCCGGGGACAGTCCTCCACTGAAGCTTTCTTT	CAIDGRRGQSSTEAFF
15	TRBD1	TRBV6-1	TRBJ1-5	-	TGTGCCAGCACGGCGGGACAGGGATTTTACCAGCCCCAGCATTTT	CASTAGQGFYQPQHF
16	TRBD1	TRBV18	TRBJ2-7	-	TGTGCCAGCTCACCGGGGCGACAGGGCGGCTCCTACGAGCAGTACTTC	CASSPGRQGGSYEQYF
16	TRBD1	TRBV7-2	TRBJ1-2	-	TGTGCCAGCAGCTTTACACAGGGGGGAGCTAACTATGGCTACACCTTC	CASSFTQGGANYGYTF
15	-	TRBV29-1	TRBJ2-2	-	TGCAGCGTTGAAGTACTTTTTGCGAACACCGGGGAGCTGTTTTTT	CSVEVLFANTGELFF